This passage covers 22 T cell receptor beta chains from one sample sequenced in a study of blood T cell repertoires in COVID-19. Sequencing was performed with immunoSEQ multiplex PCR; in TCRdb, only in-frame clones are kept and a portion is missing. This table holds around 170,000 clones, less than 90% found once. Sequences were obtained from PBMCs or T cells enriched from blood (not recorded which). The receptors shown here come from a woman in her fifties or sixties who had recovered from COVID-19.

The table lists this clone with a count of one. This chain uses TRBV24-1 with TRBJ2-1, with 12 bases lining up with TRBD2. This CDR3 contains 14 residues. Per the germline V gene, CDR1 is KGHDR and CDR2 is SFDVKD. Trimming took 2 bases from V and 10 from J; bases not matched to a gene: 2. DNA for the CDR3: TGTGCCACCAGTGATTACACTAGCGGGGGGGAGCAGTTCTTC. It translates to CATSDYTSGGEQFF.

The chain's CDR3 is CASSPQGGGRTEAFF. The CDR3 DNA reads TGTGCCAGCAGCCCGCAAGGGGGGGGAAGGACTGAAGCTTTCTTT. V usage is TRBV7-2 and J usage is TRBJ1-1; tentatively, D is TRBD1 (6 bases). Trimming removed 5 bases at V and 5 bases at J, with 18 bases between. CDR1 is SGHTA and CDR2 is FQGNSA in the germline V gene. This CDR3 has 15 residues.

This chain uses TRBV5-1 with TRBJ1-1; D might be TRBD1 (6 bases). Germline CDR1 and CDR2: SGHRS and YFSETQ. CDR3 length: 15 amino acids. The germline V and J ends were trimmed by 3 bases and 0 bases, with 12 bases remaining between them. CDR3 DNA sequence: TGCGCCAGCAGCTGGGGCGGGGGCATGAACACTGAAGCTTTCTTT. This codes for CASSWGGGMNTEAFF.

This chain links TRBV11-2 with TRBJ2-7; D gene ambiguous. The V gene's germline CDR1 is SGHAT and CDR2 FQNNGV. V shed 6 bases and J shed 0 bases, with 6 bases lying between them. CDR3 length: 12 residues. The CDR3 loop reads CASSGSSYEQYF. DNA for the CDR3: TGTGCCAGCAGTGGCAGCTCCTACGAGCAGTACTTC.

This chain uses TRBV18 with TRBJ1-6; TRBD1 aligns across 7 bases. V lost 3 bases and J lost 6; bases outside the gene matches: 8. CDR1 and CDR2 (germline): KGHSH, LQKENI. This CDR3 region has 16 residues. CDR3 protein: CASSPVRDSANSPLHF. The CDR3 DNA is TGTGCCAGCTCACCCGTTCGGGACAGTGCTAATTCACCCCTCCACTTT.

V and J are TRBV20-1 and TRBJ2-3; the match to TRBD2 covers 11 bases. Germline trimming cut 3 bases from V and 8 bases from J; bases unmatched to any gene: 10. In germline, CDR1 is DFQATT, CDR2 SNEGSKA (reference sequence). The CDR3 consists of 15 residues. CDR3 in DNA: TGCAGTGCTAGTACTACTAGCGGGGGAGACCTTACGCAGTATTTT. It specifies CSASTTSGGDLTQYF.

This clone was seen once. The rearrangement links TRBV11-2 to TRBJ1-1; D is possibly TRBD1 (5 bases). The CDR3 runs to 15 residues. Looked up from germline, CDR1 is SGHAT and CDR2 is FQNNGV. Trimming removed 1 base at V and 3 bases at J, with 12 bases between. CDR3 in amino acids: CASSLGQAGYTEAFF. The CDR3 DNA sequence: TGTGCCAGCAGCTTAGGTCAAGCAGGGTACACTGAAGCTTTCTTT.

The chain is built from TRBV7-2 and TRBJ2-3; D not resolved. Germline V lookup: CDR1 SGHTA, CDR2 FQGNSA. With 1 base removed from V and 6 bases from J, the gap between germline ends came to 14 bases. The CDR3 runs to 15 residues. The CDR3 loop reads CASSLVGGPWDTQYF. CDR3 nucleotide sequence: TGTGCCAGCAGCTTAGTCGGTGGGCCGTGGGATACGCAGTATTTT.

The chain is built from TRBV7-9 and TRBJ2-1; no firm D call. Trimming left V 5 bases short and J 5 bases short, with 10 bases between. The CDR3 loop spans 13 amino acids. Germline V gives CDR1 SEHNR, CDR2 FQNEAQ (reference sequence). In DNA, the CDR3 is TGTGCCAGCAGCCCCAGCGAGAACAATGAGCAGTTCTTC. Amino acids: CASSPSENNEQFF. Combining the CDR3 with reference TRBV7-9 and TRBJ2-1 gives the whole variable domain DTGVSQNPRHKITKRGQNVTFRCDPISEHNRLYWYRQTLGQGPEFLTYFQNEAQLEKSRLLSDRFSAERPKGSFSTLEIQRTEQGDSAMYLCASSPSENNEQFFGPGTRLTVL.

The chain combines TRBV3-1 (or the pseudogene TRBV3-2) with TRBJ2-7; 7 nucleotides align to TRBD1. Losses at the gene ends were 4 bases for V and 3 bases for J; bases not matched to a gene: 6. CDR1 LGHDT and CDR2 YNNKEL come from the germline V gene (reference sequence). The CDR3 loop spans 14 amino acids. In DNA, the CDR3 is TGTGCCAGCAGCCTGGAACAGGGGAACTACGAGCAGTACTTC. The encoded protein is CASSLEQGNYEQYF.

As DNA, the CDR3 is TGTGCCAGCAACCAGCGGGGGGACCAAGAGACCCAGTACTTC. Encoded protein: CASNQRGDQETQYF. J is TRBJ2-5 and V is TRBV7-2; 9 positions agree with TRBD2. V lost 7 bases and J lost 0; bases outside the gene matches: 3. Germline V gene lookup returns CDR1 SGHTA and CDR2 FQGNSA. This CDR3 is built from 14 residues. Based on the CDR3 plus reference TRBV7-2 and TRBJ2-5, the full variable domain is GAGVSQSPSNKVTEKGKDVELRCDPISGHTALYWYRQSLGQGLEFLIYFQGNSAPDKSGLPSDRFSAERTGGSVSTLTIQRTQQEDSAVYLCASNQRGDQETQYFGPGTRLLVL.

This clone was recorded only once. The V gene is TRBV28, the J gene TRBJ1-2; perhaps TRBD1 as D (6 bases). CDR3 length: 15 residues. Trimming cost V 2 bases and J 0 bases, with 10 bases left between them. Germline loops: CDR1 MDHEN, CDR2 SYDVKM. The CDR3 spells CASSLVKGANYGYTF. DNA of the CDR3: TGTGCCAGCAGTTTAGTGAAGGGGGCTAACTATGGCTACACCTTC.

This sequence joins TRBV18 and TRBJ2-5, with 10 bases identical to TRBD2. The CDR3 is 16 residues long. Germline trimming cut 4 bases from V and 4 bases from J; bases unmatched to any gene: 9. Germline CDR1 KGHSH, CDR2 LQKENI. The DNA of the CDR3 is TGTGCCAGCTCACTTCTTAGCGGGAGGCTACGAGAGACCCAGTACTTC. It specifies CASSLLSGRLRETQYF.

The chain combines TRBV6-5 with TRBJ2-7; TRBD1 is a possible D gene (5 bases). This CDR3 has 14 residues. Germline V gives CDR1 MNHEY, CDR2 SVGAGI. Trimming removed 6 bases at V and 7 bases at J, with 19 bases between. The CDR3 reads CASRPDSIRREQYF. The DNA of the CDR3 is TGTGCCAGCAGGCCAGACAGTATCCGCCGGGAGCAGTACTTC.

The chain joins TRBV19 to TRBJ1-3; TRBD1 matches 10 bases. Trimming took 7 bases from V and 3 from J; bases not matched to a gene: 9. This CDR3 region has 16 residues. The V gene's germline CDR1 is LNHDA and CDR2 SQIVND (reference sequence). This chain's CDR3 is CASKMTGGAFGNTIYF. CDR3 nucleotide sequence: TGTGCCAGTAAAATGACAGGGGGCGCGTTTGGAAACACCATATATTTT.

The chain uses TRBV10-3 and TRBJ1-3; 9 bases map to TRBD1. The V and J ends lost 4 bases and 1 base, in that order; junction bases with no gene match: 5. Germline CDR1 and CDR2: ENHRY and SYGVKD. The CDR3 contains 16 residues. CDR3 protein: CAISGNGTGSGNTIYF. The CDR3 bases are TGTGCCATCAGTGGGAACGGGACAGGGTCTGGAAACACCATATATTTT.

This clone was picked up one time. The V and J genes are TRBV12-3 or TRBV12-4 and TRBJ1-3, with unresolved D. CDR3 size: 11 residues. V shed 6 bases and J shed 4 bases, with 4 bases lying between them. The CDR3: CASRQGNTIYF. CDR3 sequence (DNA): TGTGCCAGCAGACAAGGAAACACCATATATTTT.

The chain couples TRBV11-2 to TRBJ1-1, with 7 bases fitting TRBD1. The junction had 3 bases not matched to a gene; V was cut back by 2 bases and J by 3 bases. CDR3 length: 14 amino acids. Germline V gene data show CDR1 as SGHAT and CDR2 as FQNNGV. In nucleotides, the CDR3 is TGTGCCAGCAGCTTAACAGGGGACCACACTGAAGCTTTCTTT. Encoded protein: CASSLTGDHTEAFF.

J is TRBJ2-3 and V is TRBV2; 8 nucleotides align to TRBD2. The V segment lost 4 bases and the J segment 5 bases; nucleotides outside the gene matches: 8. There are 15 residues in the CDR3. The germline CDR1 and CDR2 sequences are SNHLY and FYNNEI. The CDR3 sequence: CASSARGGRVDTQYF. The CDR3 bases are TGTGCCAGCAGTGCTCGGGGGGGGCGGGTAGATACGCAGTATTTT.

This rearrangement joins TRBV19 to TRBJ2-1; 7 bases are a match to TRBD1. V lost 7 bases, J lost 2 bases, and 11 bases stayed unmatched. Per germline, CDR1 LNHDA and CDR2 SQIVND (reference sequence). The CDR3 contains 16 residues. As DNA, the CDR3 is TGTGCCAGTATGGGGTACAGGGGAGATCCCTACAATGAGCAGTTCTTC. Its protein product is CASMGYRGDPYNEQFF. The full variable domain, with the rest looked up from reference TRBV19 and TRBJ2-1, is DGGITQSPKYLFRKEGQNVTLSCEQNLNHDAMYWYRQDPGQGLRLIYYSQIVNDFQKGDIAEGYSVSREKKESFPLTVTSAQKNPTAFYLCASMGYRGDPYNEQFFGPGTRLTVL.

This clone turned up a few times. The chain combines TRBV9 with TRBJ2-2, with D maybe TRBD1 (5 bases). The V gene's germline CDR1 is SGDLS and CDR2 YYNGEE. The CDR3 sequence is 15 residues long. Trimming pared 0 bases from V and 1 base from J, leaving 7 bases between. CDR3 in DNA: TGTGCCAGCAGCGTAGTTCAGGGGAACACCGGGGAGCTGTTTTTT. It yields the protein CASSVVQGNTGELFF.

The CDR3, as DNA: TGTGCCAGCAGCTTCGGGACAGGGGTGGGCTACGAGCAGTACTTC. Protein product: CASSFGTGVGYEQYF. The V gene is TRBV11-3, the J gene TRBJ2-7; 10 bases are a match to TRBD1. After removal of 3 bases from V and 3 bases from J, the junction contained 5 bases not matched to a gene. CDR1 and CDR2 (germline): SGHNT, YENEEA. The CDR3 is made up of 15 amino acids.